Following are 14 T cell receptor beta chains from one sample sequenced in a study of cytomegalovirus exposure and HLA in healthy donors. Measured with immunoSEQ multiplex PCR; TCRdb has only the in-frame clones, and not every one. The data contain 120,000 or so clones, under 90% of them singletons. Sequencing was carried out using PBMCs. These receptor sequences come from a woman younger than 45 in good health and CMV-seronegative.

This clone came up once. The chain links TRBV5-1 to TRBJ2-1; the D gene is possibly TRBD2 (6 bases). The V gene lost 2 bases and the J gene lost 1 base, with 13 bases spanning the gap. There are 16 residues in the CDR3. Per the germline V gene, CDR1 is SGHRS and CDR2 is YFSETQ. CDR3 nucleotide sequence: TGCGCCAGCAGCTTCGGGGGATTAAATTCCTACAATGAGCAGTTCTTC. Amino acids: CASSFGGLNSYNEQFF.

CDR3 residues: CASRSIATNEKLFF. The DNA for the CDR3 is TGTGCCAGCAGGAGCATCGCAACTAATGAAAAACTGTTTTTT. This chain links TRBV25-1 with TRBJ1-4, with D uncertain. This CDR3 spans 14 amino acids. The V and J ends lost 6 bases and 0 bases respectively, with 8 bases between them. CDR1 is MGHDK, CDR2 SYGVNS, per germline.

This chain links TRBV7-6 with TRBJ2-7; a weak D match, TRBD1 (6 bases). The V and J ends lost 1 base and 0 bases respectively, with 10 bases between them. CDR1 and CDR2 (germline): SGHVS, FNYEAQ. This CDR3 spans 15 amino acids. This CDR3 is CASSLEQGSSYEQYF. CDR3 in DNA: TGTGCCAGCAGCTTAGAACAGGGAAGCTCCTACGAGCAGTACTTC.

This chain's CDR3 is CASSGPWGGGSDTEAFF. In DNA form, the CDR3 reads TGTGCCAGCAGTGGCCCGTGGGGGGGAGGATCGGACACTGAAGCTTTCTTT. The chain is built from TRBV6-1 and TRBJ1-1; the D gene is possibly TRBD1 (5 bases). CDR1 and CDR2 (germline): MNHNS, SASEGT. This CDR3 has 17 amino acids. The germline V and J ends were trimmed by 4 bases and 3 bases, with 21 bases remaining between them.

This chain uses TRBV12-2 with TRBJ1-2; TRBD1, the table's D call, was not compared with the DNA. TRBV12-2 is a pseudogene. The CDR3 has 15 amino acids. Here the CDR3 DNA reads TGTGCAAGTCGGCCTGACAGGGGCAATAACTATGGCTACACCTTC. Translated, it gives CASRPDRGNNYGYTF.

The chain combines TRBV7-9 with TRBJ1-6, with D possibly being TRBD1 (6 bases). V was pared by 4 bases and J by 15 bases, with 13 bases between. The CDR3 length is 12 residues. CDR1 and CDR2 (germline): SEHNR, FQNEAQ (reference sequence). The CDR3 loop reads CASSSGQQNLHF. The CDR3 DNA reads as TGTGCCAGCAGCTCCGGACAGCAGAACCTCCACTTT.

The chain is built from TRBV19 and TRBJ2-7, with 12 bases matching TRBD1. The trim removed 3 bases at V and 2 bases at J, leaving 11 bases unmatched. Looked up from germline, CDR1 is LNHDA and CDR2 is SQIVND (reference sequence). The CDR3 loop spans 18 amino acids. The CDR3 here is CASSIGSGQGAVTYEQYF. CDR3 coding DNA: TGTGCCAGTAGTATTGGTTCGGGACAGGGGGCAGTAACCTACGAGCAGTACTTC.

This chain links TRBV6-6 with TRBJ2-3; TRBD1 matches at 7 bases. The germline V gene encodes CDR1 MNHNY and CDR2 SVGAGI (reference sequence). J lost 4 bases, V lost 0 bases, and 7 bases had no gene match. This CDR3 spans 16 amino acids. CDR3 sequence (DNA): TGTGCCAGCAGTTACTCGGGACAGCGAGGGTCAGATACGCAGTATTTT. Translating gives CASSYSGQRGSDTQYF.

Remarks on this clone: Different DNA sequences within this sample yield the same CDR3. The CDR3 reads CASSLDRREQFF. In DNA form, the CDR3 reads TGTGCCAGCAGTCTCGACAGGCGTGAGCAGTTCTTC. The V gene is TRBV7-2, the J gene TRBJ2-1, with D perhaps matching TRBD1 (6 bases). Trimming removed 6 bases from V and 9 bases from J, with 12 bases in between. CDR3 length equals 12 residues. The germline V gene encodes CDR1 SGHTA and CDR2 FQGNSA.

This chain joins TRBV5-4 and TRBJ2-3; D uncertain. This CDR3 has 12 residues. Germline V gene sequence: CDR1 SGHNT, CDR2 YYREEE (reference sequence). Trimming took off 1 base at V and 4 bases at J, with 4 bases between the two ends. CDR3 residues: CASSLIADTQYF. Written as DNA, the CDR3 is TGTGCCAGCAGCTTGATAGCAGATACGCAGTATTTT.

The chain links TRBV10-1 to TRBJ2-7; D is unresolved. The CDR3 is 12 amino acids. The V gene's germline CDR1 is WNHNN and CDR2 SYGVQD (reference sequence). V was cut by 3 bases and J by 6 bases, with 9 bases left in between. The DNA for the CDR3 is TGCGCCAGCAGTGAAAACAATCGCGAGCAGTACTTC. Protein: CASSENNREQYF.

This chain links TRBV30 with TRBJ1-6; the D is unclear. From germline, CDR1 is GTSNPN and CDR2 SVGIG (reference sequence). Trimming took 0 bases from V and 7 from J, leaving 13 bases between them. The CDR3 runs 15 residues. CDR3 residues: CAWSVGGFQNSPLHF. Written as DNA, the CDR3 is TGTGCCTGGAGTGTAGGAGGGTTTCAGAATTCACCCCTCCACTTT.

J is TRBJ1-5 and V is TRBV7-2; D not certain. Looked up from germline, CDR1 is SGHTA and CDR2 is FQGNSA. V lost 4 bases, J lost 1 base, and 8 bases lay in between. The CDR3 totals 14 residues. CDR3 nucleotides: TGTGCCAGCAGCTCGGGTATGAGCAATCAGCCCCAGCATTTT. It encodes CASSSGMSNQPQHF. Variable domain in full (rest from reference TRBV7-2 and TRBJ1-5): GAGVSQSPSNKVTEKGKDVELRCDPISGHTALYWYRQSLGQGLEFLIYFQGNSAPDKSGLPSDRFSAERTGGSVSTLTIQRTQQEDSAVYLCASSSGMSNQPQHFGDGTRLSIL.

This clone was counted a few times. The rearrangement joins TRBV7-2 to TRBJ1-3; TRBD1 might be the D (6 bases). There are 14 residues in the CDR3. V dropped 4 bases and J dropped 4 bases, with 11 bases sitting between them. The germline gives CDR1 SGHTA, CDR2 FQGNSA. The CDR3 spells CASSSGTYGNTIYF. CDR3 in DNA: TGTGCCAGCAGCTCCGGGACATACGGAAACACCATATATTTT.